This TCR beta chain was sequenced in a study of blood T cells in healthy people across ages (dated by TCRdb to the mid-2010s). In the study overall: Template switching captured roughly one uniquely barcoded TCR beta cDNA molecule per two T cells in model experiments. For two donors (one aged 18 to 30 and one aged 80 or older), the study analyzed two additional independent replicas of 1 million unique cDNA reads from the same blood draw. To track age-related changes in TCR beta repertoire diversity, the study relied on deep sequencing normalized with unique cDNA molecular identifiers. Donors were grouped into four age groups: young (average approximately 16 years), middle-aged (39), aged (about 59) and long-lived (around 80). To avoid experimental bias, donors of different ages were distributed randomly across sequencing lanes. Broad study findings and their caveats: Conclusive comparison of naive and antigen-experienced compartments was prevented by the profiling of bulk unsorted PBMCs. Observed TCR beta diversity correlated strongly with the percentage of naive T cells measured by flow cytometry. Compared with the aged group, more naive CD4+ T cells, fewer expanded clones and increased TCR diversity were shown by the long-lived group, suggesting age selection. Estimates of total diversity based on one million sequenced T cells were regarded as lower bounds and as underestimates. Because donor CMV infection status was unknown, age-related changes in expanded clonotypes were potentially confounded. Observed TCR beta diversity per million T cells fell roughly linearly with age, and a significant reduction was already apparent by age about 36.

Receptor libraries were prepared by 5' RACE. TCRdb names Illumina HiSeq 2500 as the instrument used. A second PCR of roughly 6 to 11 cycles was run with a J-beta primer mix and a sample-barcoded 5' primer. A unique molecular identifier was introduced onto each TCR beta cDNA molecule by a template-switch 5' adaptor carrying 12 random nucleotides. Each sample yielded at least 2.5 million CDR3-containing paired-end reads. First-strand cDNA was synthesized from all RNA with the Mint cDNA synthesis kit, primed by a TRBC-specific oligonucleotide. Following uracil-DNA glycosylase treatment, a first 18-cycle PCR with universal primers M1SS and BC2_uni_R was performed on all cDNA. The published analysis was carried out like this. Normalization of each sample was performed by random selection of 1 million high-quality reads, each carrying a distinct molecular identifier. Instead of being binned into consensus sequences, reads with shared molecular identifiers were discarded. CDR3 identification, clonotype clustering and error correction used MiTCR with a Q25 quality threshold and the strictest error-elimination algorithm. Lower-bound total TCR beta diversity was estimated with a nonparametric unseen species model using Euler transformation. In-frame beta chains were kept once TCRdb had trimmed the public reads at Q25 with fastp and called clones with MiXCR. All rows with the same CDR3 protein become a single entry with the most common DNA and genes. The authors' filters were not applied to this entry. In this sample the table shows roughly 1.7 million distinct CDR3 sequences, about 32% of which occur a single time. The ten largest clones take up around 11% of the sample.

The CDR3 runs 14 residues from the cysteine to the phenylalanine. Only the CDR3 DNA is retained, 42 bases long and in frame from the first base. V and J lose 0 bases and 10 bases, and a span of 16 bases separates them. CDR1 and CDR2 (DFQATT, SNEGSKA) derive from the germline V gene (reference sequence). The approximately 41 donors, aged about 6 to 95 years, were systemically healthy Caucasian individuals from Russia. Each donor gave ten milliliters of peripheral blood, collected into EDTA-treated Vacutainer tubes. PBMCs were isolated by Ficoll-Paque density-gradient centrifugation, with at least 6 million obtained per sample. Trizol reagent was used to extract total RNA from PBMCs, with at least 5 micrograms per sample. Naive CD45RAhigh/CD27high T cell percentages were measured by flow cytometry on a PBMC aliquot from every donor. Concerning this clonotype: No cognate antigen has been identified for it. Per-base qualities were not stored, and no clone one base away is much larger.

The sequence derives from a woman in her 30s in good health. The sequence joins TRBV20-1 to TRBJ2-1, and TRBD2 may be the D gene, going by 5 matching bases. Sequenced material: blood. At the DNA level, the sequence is TGCAGTGCTAGAGACGGGGATATAACACGAGAGCAGTTCTTC. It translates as CSARDGDITREQFF.